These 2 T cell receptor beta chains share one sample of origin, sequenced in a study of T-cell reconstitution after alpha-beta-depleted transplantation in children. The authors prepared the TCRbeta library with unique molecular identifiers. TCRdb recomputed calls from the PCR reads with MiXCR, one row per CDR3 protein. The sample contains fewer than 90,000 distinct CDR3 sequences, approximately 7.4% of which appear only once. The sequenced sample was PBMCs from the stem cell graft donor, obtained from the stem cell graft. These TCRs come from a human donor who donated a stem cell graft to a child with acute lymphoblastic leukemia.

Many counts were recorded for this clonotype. The CDR3 sequence: CASSVDAGGYEQYF. The CDR3 coding sequence is TGTGCCAGCAGCGTAGACGCAGGCGGTTACGAGCAGTACTTC. V gene TRBV9 combines with J gene TRBJ2-7; D not certain. There are 14 residues in the CDR3. From germline, CDR1 is SGDLS and CDR2 YYNGEE. V shed 0 bases and J shed 4 bases, with 11 bases lying between them.

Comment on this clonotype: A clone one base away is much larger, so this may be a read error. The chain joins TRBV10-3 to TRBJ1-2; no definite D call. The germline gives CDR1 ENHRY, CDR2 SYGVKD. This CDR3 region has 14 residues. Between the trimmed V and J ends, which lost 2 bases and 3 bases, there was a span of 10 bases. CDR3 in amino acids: CAISEATVDYGYTF. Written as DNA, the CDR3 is TGTGCCATCAGTGAGGCGACTGTGGACTATGGCTACACCTTC.